This T cell receptor beta chain was profiled in a study of tumor-infiltrating lymphocytes in oesophageal squamous cell carcinoma. The CDR3 is 14 residues long. CDR1 is MNHEY, CDR2 SMNVEV, per germline (reference sequence). Turning to this clonotype: The junction does not match germline at one end; this may be a read error.

TCRdb called the PCR reads again in MiXCR, with one record for every CDR3 protein. The sample gives 19,000 or so distinct CDR3 sequences, less than 50% of which show up once; around two fifths is in the top ten. The sequencing sample was made of normal esophageal tissue next to the tumor. The sequence derives from a female donor with esophageal squamous cell carcinoma. The V and J genes are TRBV27 and TRBJ2-5; 9 nucleotides agree with TRBD1. CDR3 in DNA: TGTGCCAGCAGTGCCGGACAGGGGACCCACGAGCAGTACTTT. Translation gives CASSAGQGTHEQYF.